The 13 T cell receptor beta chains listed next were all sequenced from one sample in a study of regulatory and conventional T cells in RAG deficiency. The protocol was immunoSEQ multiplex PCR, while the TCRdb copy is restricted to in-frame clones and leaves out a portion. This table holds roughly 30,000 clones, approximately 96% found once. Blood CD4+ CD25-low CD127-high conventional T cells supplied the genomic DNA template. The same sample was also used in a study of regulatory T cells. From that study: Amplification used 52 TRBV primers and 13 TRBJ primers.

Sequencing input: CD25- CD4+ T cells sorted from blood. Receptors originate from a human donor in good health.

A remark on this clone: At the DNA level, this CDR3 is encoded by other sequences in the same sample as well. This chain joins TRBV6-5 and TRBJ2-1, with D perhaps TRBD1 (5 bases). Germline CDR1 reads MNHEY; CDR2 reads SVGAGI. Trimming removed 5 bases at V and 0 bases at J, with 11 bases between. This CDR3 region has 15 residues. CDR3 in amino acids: CASSRTRSSYNEQFF. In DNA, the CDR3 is TGTGCCAGCAGTCGGACACGATCCTCCTACAATGAGCAGTTCTTC.

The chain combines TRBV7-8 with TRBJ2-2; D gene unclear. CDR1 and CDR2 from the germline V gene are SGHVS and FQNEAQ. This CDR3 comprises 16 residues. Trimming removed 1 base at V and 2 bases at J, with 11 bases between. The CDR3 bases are TGTGCCAGCAGCTTAGGAGTTCTGGTTAACACCGGGGAGCTGTTTTTT. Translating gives CASSLGVLVNTGELFF.

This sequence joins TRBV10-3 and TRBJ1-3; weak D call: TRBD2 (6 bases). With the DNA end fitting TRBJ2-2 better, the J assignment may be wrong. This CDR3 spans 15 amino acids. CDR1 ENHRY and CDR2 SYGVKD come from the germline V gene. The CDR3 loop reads CAISEPTGVTGELFF. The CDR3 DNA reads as TGTGCCATCAGTGAGCCGACGGGGGTCACCGGGGAGCTGTTTTTT.

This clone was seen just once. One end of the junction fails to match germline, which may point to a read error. The DNA for the CDR3 is TGTGCCAGCAGCCAGCCAGGGGGCGGACCCCGCTTC. It specifies CASSQPGGGPRF. This chain joins TRBV14 and TRBJ2-7, with 8 bases fitting TRBD1. This CDR3 is 12 amino acids long. Germline loops: CDR1 SGHDN, CDR2 FVKESK.

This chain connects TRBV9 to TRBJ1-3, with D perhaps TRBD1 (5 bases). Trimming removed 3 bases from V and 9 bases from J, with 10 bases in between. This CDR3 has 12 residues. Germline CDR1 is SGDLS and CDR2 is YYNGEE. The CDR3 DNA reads TGTGCCAGCAGCGCCCCCGGGGGCACCATATATTTT. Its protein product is CASSAPGGTIYF. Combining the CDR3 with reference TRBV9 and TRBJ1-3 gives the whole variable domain DSGVTQTPKHLITATGQRVTLRCSPRSGDLSVYWYQQSLDQGLQFLIQYYNGEERAKGNILERFSAQQFPDLHSELNLSSLELGDSALYFCASSAPGGTIYFGEGSWLTVV.

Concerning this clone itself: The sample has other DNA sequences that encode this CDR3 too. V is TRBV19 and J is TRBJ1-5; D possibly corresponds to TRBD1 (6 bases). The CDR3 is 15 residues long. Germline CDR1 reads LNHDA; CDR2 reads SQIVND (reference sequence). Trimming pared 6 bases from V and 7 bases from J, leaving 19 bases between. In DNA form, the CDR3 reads TGTGCCAGTAGCAGCCAGGGGCTGGACAACCAGCCCCAGCATTTT. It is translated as CASSSQGLDNQPQHF. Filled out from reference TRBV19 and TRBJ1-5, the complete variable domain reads DGGITQSPKYLFRKEGQNVTLSCEQNLNHDAMYWYRQDPGQGLRLIYYSQIVNDFQKGDIAEGYSVSREKKESFPLTVTSAQKNPTAFYLCASSSQGLDNQPQHFGDGTRLSIL.

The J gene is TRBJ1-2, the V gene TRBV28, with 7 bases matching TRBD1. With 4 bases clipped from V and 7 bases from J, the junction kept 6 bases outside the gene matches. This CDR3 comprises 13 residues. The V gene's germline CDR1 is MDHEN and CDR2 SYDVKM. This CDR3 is CASSSPDRVGYTF. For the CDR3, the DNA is TGTGCCAGCAGTTCACCAGACAGGGTTGGCTACACCTTC.

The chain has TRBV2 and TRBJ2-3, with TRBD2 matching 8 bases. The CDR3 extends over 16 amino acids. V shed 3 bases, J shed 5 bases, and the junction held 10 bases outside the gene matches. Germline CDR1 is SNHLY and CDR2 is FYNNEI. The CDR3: CASSEGFDREGDTQYF. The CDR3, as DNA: TGTGCCAGCAGTGAGGGATTTGACCGGGAGGGAGATACGCAGTATTTT.

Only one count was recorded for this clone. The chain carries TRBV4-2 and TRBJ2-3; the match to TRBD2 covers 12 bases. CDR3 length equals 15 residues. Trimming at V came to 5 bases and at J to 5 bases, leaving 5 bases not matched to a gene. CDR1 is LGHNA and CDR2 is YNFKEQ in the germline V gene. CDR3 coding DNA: TGTGCCAGCAGCTTGCGACTAGCGGGAGAAGATACGCAGTATTTT. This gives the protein CASSLRLAGEDTQYF.

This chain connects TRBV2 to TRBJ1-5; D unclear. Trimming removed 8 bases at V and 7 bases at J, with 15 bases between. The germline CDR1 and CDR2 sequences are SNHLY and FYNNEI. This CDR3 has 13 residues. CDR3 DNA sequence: TGTGCCAGCGATCTCGGTGAGGGACAGCCCCAGCATTTT. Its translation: CASDLGEGQPQHF.

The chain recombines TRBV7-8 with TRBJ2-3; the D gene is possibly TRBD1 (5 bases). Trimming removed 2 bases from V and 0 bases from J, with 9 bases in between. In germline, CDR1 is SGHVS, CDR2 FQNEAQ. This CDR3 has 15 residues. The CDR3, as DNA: TGTGCCAGCAGCTTACAAGGGGATAGCACAGATACGCAGTATTTT. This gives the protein CASSLQGDSTDTQYF.

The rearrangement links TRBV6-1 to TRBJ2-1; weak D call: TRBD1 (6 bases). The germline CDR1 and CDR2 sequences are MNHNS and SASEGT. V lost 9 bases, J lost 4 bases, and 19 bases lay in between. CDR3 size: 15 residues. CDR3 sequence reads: CASSFGGPRYNEQFF. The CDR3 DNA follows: TGTGCCAGTTCCTTTGGGGGCCCTAGGTACAATGAGCAGTTCTTC.

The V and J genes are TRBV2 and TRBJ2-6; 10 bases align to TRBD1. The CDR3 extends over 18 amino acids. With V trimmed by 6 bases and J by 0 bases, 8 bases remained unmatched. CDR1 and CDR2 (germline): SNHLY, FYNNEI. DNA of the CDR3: TGTGCCAGCAGACCGGGACAGGGGTTAACCTCTGGGGCCAACGTCCTGACTTTC. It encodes CASRPGQGLTSGANVLTF.